A selection of T cell receptor beta chains follows, all from one sample in a study of T cell repertoires in cytomegalovirus infection. TCRdb re-called the reads through MiXCR, storing one row per CDR3 protein. The sample includes 750,000 to 900,000 distinct CDR3 sequences, roughly 28% seen only once; the top ten take 13%. Antigens for these TCRs are unknown. The source material was cultured CD8+ T cells from PBMCs, sampled from culture after CMV antigen stimulation. The origin of the receptors is a human donor in good health (CMV status not recorded). Some clones in this sample may be carry-over from other donors' samples. Each CDR3 is given with its conserved first and last residue. A D gene is named only where the DNA matches it firmly. Rows may omit the clone size; those that give it use once, few, many or a size class.

TGTGCCAGCAGTTTTCAGCCCCTGTCTGGCCGGGAGCTGTTTTTT | CASSFQPLSGRELFF | TRBJ2-2 | . | few | TRBV12-3/TRBV12-4
TGTGCCAGCACCTGGGGGGTACAGGGGAACTACGAGCAGTACTTC | CASTWGVQGNYEQYF | TRBJ2-7 | . | . | TRBV2
TGCGCCAGCAGCCCGACGGCGGGGAACACTGAAGCTTTCTTT | CASSPTAGNTEAFF | TRBJ1-1 | . | few | TRBV4-1
TGTGCCAGCAGTTACGCGCTTTACCAAGAGACCCAGTACTTC | CASSYALYQETQYF | TRBJ2-5 | . | . | TRBV6-1
TGTGCCAGCAGCTTCGATGGAGGGGCAGATACGCAGTATTTT | CASSFDGGADTQYF | TRBJ2-3 | . | . | TRBV7-2
TGTGCCAGCAGCTTTTCAGGACAGGGACGTCTTGGCAATCAGCCCCAGCATTTT | CASSFSGQGRLGNQPQHF | TRBJ1-5 | TRBD1 | few | TRBV7-9
TGTGCCAGCAGCGACCCCCGTCATCGAGGACAGAGGCCTTTGGGCTACACCTTC | CASSDPRHRGQRPLGYTF | TRBJ1-2 | . | few | TRBV9
TGTGCCAGCAGCTCCACCGGGGGCATGAACACTGAAGCTTTCTTT | CASSSTGGMNTEAFF | TRBJ1-1 | . | many | TRBV7-3
TGTGCCAGTAGTATCCCCCTGGCGGGGGGGCCGGATACGCAGTATTTT | CASSIPLAGGPDTQYF | TRBJ2-3 | TRBD2 | . | TRBV19
TGTGCCAGCAGCCGGACAGGGGATCCCTACAATGAGCAGTTCTTC | CASSRTGDPYNEQFF | TRBJ2-1 | TRBD1 | many | TRBV7-2
TGTGCCAGCAGCTATTCACAGGGGGGCCCTCAAGAGACCCAGTACTTC | CASSYSQGGPQETQYF | TRBJ2-5 | TRBD1 | few | TRBV13
TGTGCCAGCAGCTTTAGAAGCGGGCCCTACGTGCAGTACTTC | CASSFRSGPYVQYF | TRBJ2-7 | . | . | TRBV12-3/TRBV12-4
TGTGCCAGCAGAGGACAGCCGACTCCAAGTGACAAAAACATTCAGTACTTC | CASRGQPTPSDKNIQYF | TRBJ2-4 | . | . | TRBV12-3/TRBV12-4
TGTGCCAGCAGCCTTACTCCACAGGGGTCGGAAACTGAAGCTTTCTTT | CASSLTPQGSETEAFF | TRBJ1-1 | TRBD1 | . | TRBV7-9
TGTGCCAGCAACCCAATCGGTCCGAACACTGAAGCTTTCTTT | CASNPIGPNTEAFF | TRBJ1-1 | . | . | TRBV7-8
TGCGCCAGCAGCCAAGAACTAGCGGACCAAGAGACCCAGTACTTC | CASSQELADQETQYF | TRBJ2-5 | TRBD2 | few | TRBV4-1
TGTGCCAGTAGTATAGATTTTTCCGTTGGGGAAGCTTTCTTT | CASSIDFSVGEAFF | TRBJ1-1 | . | . | TRBV19